A single sample gave rise to the 30 T cell receptor beta chains below, sequenced in a study of CD8+CD57+ T cells in acquired aplastic anemia. Genomic DNA, serving as template, underwent TCR beta VDJ and CDR3 profiling. In TCRdb, the reads were re-called with MiXCR into one record per CDR3 protein. The sample records about 220,000 distinct CDR3 sequences, about 37% being singletons. Sequences were obtained from sorted CD4+, CD8+, or CD8+CD57+ T cells (not recorded which) from PBMCs. Receptor source: a human donor in good health, serving as a control.

This clonotype was found many times. This chain joins TRBV10-1 and TRBJ1-1, with D perhaps TRBD1 (6 bases). Trimming cost V 3 bases and J 4 bases, with 15 bases left between them. This CDR3 has 15 residues. Germline CDR1 is WNHNN and CDR2 is SYGVQD (reference sequence). This chain's CDR3 is CASSESRGPGTEAFF. The CDR3 DNA follows: TGCGCCAGCAGTGAAAGTCGGGGGCCCGGCACTGAAGCTTTCTTT.

A word on this clonotype: Possible read error: a much larger clone is one base away. The rearrangement links TRBV12-3 or TRBV12-4 to TRBJ2-7; D gene ambiguous. This CDR3 spans 14 amino acids. CDR3 nucleotides: TGTGCCAGCAGTAGGACCATAAGCTCCTACGAGCGGTACTTC. Protein product: CASSRTISSYERYF.

The CDR3 region is CASNRGRNTEAFF. CDR3 bases: TGTGCCAGCAACCGGGGAAGGAACACTGAAGCTTTCTTT. The chain has TRBV9 and TRBJ1-1, with D uncertain. The CDR3 has 13 residues. V was cut by 6 bases and J by 1 base, with 10 bases left in between. Germline CDR1 and CDR2: SGDLS and YYNGEE.

This chain connects TRBV7-2 to TRBJ2-3; D is possibly TRBD1 or TRBD2 (6 bases each). V gave up 2 bases and J gave up 3 bases, with 9 bases separating them. Germline CDR1 SGHTA, CDR2 FQGNSA. The CDR3 is made up of 14 amino acids. In nucleotides, the CDR3 is TGTGCCAGCAGCTTACGGGGGCGGACAGATACGCAGTATTTT. This translates into CASSLRGRTDTQYF.

This clonotype was seen only once. This clone may be a read error of a much larger clone one base away. This chain connects TRBV11-1 to TRBJ2-7; 7 bases line up with TRBD1. With the DNA end fitting TRBJ2-1 better, the J assignment may be wrong. The CDR3 loop spans 15 amino acids. Germline loops: CDR1 SGHAT, CDR2 FQDESV (reference sequence). The CDR3 loop is CASSRQGTVLYEQFF. The DNA for the CDR3 is TGTGCCAGCAGCCGCCAGGGGACAGTACTCTACGAGCAGTTCTTC.

Comments on this clonotype: A junction boundary mismatches the germline segment, possibly from a read error. This chain joins TRBV28 and TRBJ1-2, with TRBD1 identical over 11 bases. CDR3 length: 16 residues. CDR1 MDHEN and CDR2 SYDVKM come from the germline V gene. CDR3 coding DNA: TGTGCCAGCAGGTCTGCCGGGACAGGGGGTATATATGGCTACACTTTC. It codes for CASRSAGTGGIYGYTF.

Comment on this clonotype: A much larger clone lies one base from this, so it may be a read error. The rearrangement links TRBV14 to TRBJ1-2; possibly TRBD1 for D (5 bases). The CDR3 length is 14 residues. The germline CDR1 and CDR2 sequences are SGHDN and FVKESK. CDR3 residues: CASSQEAGLGGYAF. CDR3 nucleotides: TGTGCCAGCAGCCAAGAGGCAGGGTTAGGTGGCTACGCCTTC.

This clonotype was counted many times. J is TRBJ2-5 and V is TRBV5-4; perhaps TRBD1 as D (5 bases). The CDR3 has 15 residues. V lost 1 base, J lost 5 bases, and 15 bases lay in between. Germline V gene lookup returns CDR1 SGHNT and CDR2 YYREEE (reference sequence). The CDR3 sequence is CASSLFPRVGETQYF. In DNA form, the CDR3 reads TGTGCCAGCAGCTTGTTCCCCAGGGTTGGGGAGACCCAGTACTTC.

This clonotype was detected ten times or more. V usage is TRBV5-1 and J usage is TRBJ2-7; 9 nucleotides agree with TRBD1. The germline V gene encodes CDR1 SGHRS and CDR2 YFSETQ. CDR3 length: 15 amino acids. After removal of 3 bases from V and 3 bases from J, the junction contained 7 bases not matched to a gene. The CDR3 here is CASSSAGTGNYEQYF. Here the CDR3 DNA reads TGCGCCAGCAGCTCGGCTGGGACAGGGAACTACGAGCAGTACTTC.

This clonotype turned up a few times. J is TRBJ1-6 and V is TRBV2; D gene unclear. The V gene's germline CDR1 is SNHLY and CDR2 FYNNEI. V was pared by 4 bases and J by 6 bases, with 7 bases between. The length of the CDR3 is 13 residues. Here the CDR3 DNA reads TGTGCCAGCAGTGCGGGTTTTAATTCACCCCTCCACTTT. Translation: CASSAGFNSPLHF.

This clonotype was seen at least ten times. The gene calls are TRBV5-1 and TRBJ2-7; D is possibly TRBD2 (5 bases). The germline gives CDR1 SGHRS, CDR2 YFSETQ. CDR3 length: 16 amino acids. Trimming left V 0 bases short and J 1 base short, with 14 bases between. The CDR3 DNA is TGCGCCAGCAGCTTGGCCTCTAGCCCCCTGTCCTACGAGCAGTACTTC. The encoded protein is CASSLASSPLSYEQYF.

V and J are TRBV2 and TRBJ1-1; weak D call: TRBD1 (5 bases). Germline lookup yields CDR1 SNHLY and CDR2 FYNNEI. The CDR3 contains 13 residues. The V end lost 6 bases, the J end lost 4 bases, and 12 bases lay between the germline ends. Here the CDR3 DNA reads TGTGCCAGCAGCCCTGGGGGTATCACTGAAGCTTTCTTT. Its protein product is CASSPGGITEAFF.

J is TRBJ2-7 and V is TRBV6-2 or TRBV6-3, with 7 bases aligning to TRBD1. The V and J ends lost 5 bases and 4 bases, in that order; junction bases with no gene match: 8. CDR1 and CDR2 (germline): MNHEY, SVGEGT. CDR3 length: 14 amino acids. CDR3 in amino acids: CASSLRDSVYEQYF. The CDR3 DNA follows: TGTGCCAGCAGTCTCCGGGACAGCGTATACGAGCAGTACTTC.

V is TRBV5-1 and J is TRBJ1-1, with 9 bases identical to TRBD1. The CDR3 contains 15 residues. V was pared by 3 bases and J by 5 bases, with 8 bases of the junction left unmatched. Germline V gives CDR1 SGHRS, CDR2 YFSETQ. CDR3 in DNA: TGCGCCAGCAGCTATTCCCGGGACAGGGAAACTGAAGCTTTCTTT. Translated: CASSYSRDRETEAFF. Full variable domain (rest looked up from reference TRBV5-1 and TRBJ1-1): KAGVTQTPRYLIKTRGQQVTLSCSPISGHRSVSWYQQTPGQGLQFLFEYFSETQRNKGNFPGRFSGRQFSNSRSEMNVSTLELGDSALYLCASSYSRDRETEAFFGQGTRLTVV.

The J gene is TRBJ2-7, the V gene TRBV2; D is possibly TRBD1 (6 bases). Per the germline V gene, CDR1 is SNHLY and CDR2 is FYNNEI. The V end lost 1 base, the J end lost 4 bases, and 8 bases lay between the germline ends. The CDR3 is 13 residues long. The CDR3 here is CASSEDREYEQYF. The CDR3 DNA is TGTGCCAGCAGTGAAGACAGGGAATACGAGCAGTACTTC.

This clonotype was recorded at least ten times. This rearrangement joins TRBV24-1 to TRBJ1-1; TRBD1 agrees at 10 bases. Germline assignment: CDR1 KGHDR and CDR2 SFDVKD. CDR3 length: 15 residues. V shed 2 bases and J 3 bases; nucleotides not matched to a gene: 2. CDR3 protein: CATSDSGTGDTEAFF. The CDR3 DNA sequence: TGTGCCACCAGTGATTCCGGGACAGGGGACACTGAAGCTTTCTTT.

This clonotype has at least ten counts. The chain uses TRBV3-1 and TRBJ1-5; D unresolved. V was shortened by 5 bases and J by 0 bases, with 5 bases between the two germline ends. Germline lookup yields CDR1 LGHDT and CDR2 YNNKEL (reference sequence). The CDR3 runs to 13 residues. The CDR3 DNA sequence: TGTGCCAGCAGCTGGGGTAGCAATCAGCCCCAGCATTTT. Its translation: CASSWGSNQPQHF.

This clonotype was picked up many times. This rearrangement joins TRBV2 to TRBJ1-5; D unresolved. Trimming pared 7 bases from V and 2 bases from J, leaving 21 bases between. Germline assignment: CDR1 SNHLY and CDR2 FYNNEI. This CDR3 comprises 17 residues. The DNA of the CDR3 is TGTGCCAGCACCTCTCGGACGGGCCTGTGGGGCAATCAGCCCCAGCATTTT. This encodes CASTSRTGLWGNQPQHF.

The chain links TRBV19 to TRBJ1-6; maybe TRBD1 (5 bases). There are 12 residues in the CDR3. Germline lookup yields CDR1 LNHDA and CDR2 SQIVND (reference sequence). Trimming took 10 bases from V and 10 from J, leaving 14 bases between them. Here the CDR3 reads CATGDWGSPLHF. The CDR3 DNA sequence: TGTGCCACCGGGGACTGGGGCTCACCCCTCCACTTT.

This clonotype was picked up many times. The rearrangement links TRBV20-1 to TRBJ1-6; D is unresolved. The V end was cut by 3 bases, the J end by 2 bases, with 11 bases between. The CDR3 contains 15 residues. From germline, CDR1 is DFQATT and CDR2 SNEGSKA (reference sequence). The DNA for the CDR3 is TGCAGTGCTAGGGGCGGGGTAACCTATAATTCACCCCTCCACTTT. This translates into CSARGGVTYNSPLHF.

This clonotype was detected a few times. Since a much larger clone is just one base distant, this may be a read error. The CDR3 DNA sequence: TGTACCAGCAGCGTCACAGGGAATGAGCAGTTCTTC. This encodes CTSSVTGNEQFF. This chain joins TRBV9 and TRBJ2-1; D is perhaps TRBD1 (6 bases). CDR3 length: 12 residues. The germline V gene encodes CDR1 SGDLS and CDR2 YYNGEE. Full variable domain (missing parts from reference TRBV9 and TRBJ2-1): DSGVTQTPKHLITATGQRVTLRCSPRSGDLSVYWYQQSLDQGLQFLIQYYNGEERAKGNILERFSAQQFPDLHSELNLSSLELGDSALYFCTSSVTGNEQFFGPGTRLTVL.

Comments on this clonotype: A much larger clone sits a single nucleotide away, making a read error possible. The V and J genes are TRBV9 and TRBJ2-2, with 8 nucleotides matching TRBD1. The germline V gene has CDR1 SGDLS and CDR2 YYNGEE. The CDR3 is 16 residues long. In DNA form, the CDR3 reads TGTGCCAGCAGCGAGTGGGGACAGGCAAACACCGGGGGGCTGTTTTTT. It is translated as CASSEWGQANTGGLFF.

This clonotype was recorded many times. Here the CDR3 reads CSASEFWRNQPQHF. The CDR3 coding sequence is TGCAGTGCTAGCGAGTTTTGGCGGAATCAGCCCCAGCATTTT. The chain recombines TRBV20-1 with TRBJ1-5; D gene uncertain. The V gene's germline CDR1 is DFQATT and CDR2 SNEGSKA (reference sequence). There are 14 residues in the CDR3. The V and J ends lost 3 bases and 4 bases respectively, with 13 bases between them.

The chain is built from TRBV2 and TRBJ2-1; 15 positions agree with TRBD2. This CDR3 contains 15 residues. Looked up from germline, CDR1 is SNHLY and CDR2 is FYNNEI. Germline trimming cut 4 bases from V and 7 bases from J; bases unmatched to any gene: 2. Here the CDR3 reads CASSGGLAGGNEQFF. The CDR3 DNA sequence: TGTGCCAGCAGTGGTGGACTAGCGGGAGGGAATGAGCAGTTCTTC.

This clonotype appeared many times. The gene calls are TRBV28 and TRBJ1-2; D gene unclear. This CDR3 has 12 residues. Germline CDR1 and CDR2: MDHEN and SYDVKM. The V gene lost 7 bases and the J gene lost 8 bases, with 14 bases spanning the gap. The CDR3 here is CASIHETGGYTF. The CDR3 nucleotides read TGTGCCAGCATTCACGAAACCGGGGGCTACACCTTC.

The chain recombines TRBV19 with TRBJ1-6; D remains ambiguous. This CDR3 is 14 amino acids long. Trimming left V 7 bases short and J 7 bases short, with 14 bases between. Looked up from germline, CDR1 is LNHDA and CDR2 is SQIVND (reference sequence). The CDR3 here is CASTLGQNNSPLHF. The CDR3 DNA reads as TGTGCCAGTACTCTAGGGCAGAACAATTCACCCCTCCACTTT. Based on the CDR3 plus reference TRBV19 and TRBJ1-6, the full variable domain is DGGITQSPKYLFRKEGQNVTLSCEQNLNHDAMYWYRQDPGQGLRLIYYSQIVNDFQKGDIAEGYSVSREKKESFPLTVTSAQKNPTAFYLCASTLGQNNSPLHFGNGTRLTVT.

This clonotype was counted at least ten times. The chain has TRBV19 and TRBJ2-6; 10 nucleotides agree with TRBD2. The CDR3 consists of 19 residues. Germline loops: CDR1 LNHDA, CDR2 SQIVND (reference sequence). Trimming took 3 bases from V and 0 from J; bases not matched to a gene: 8. This chain's CDR3 is CASSMGAGGFSSGANVLTF. The CDR3 DNA sequence: TGTGCCAGTAGTATGGGAGCGGGAGGGTTTAGCTCTGGGGCCAACGTCCTGACTTTC.

This clonotype was observed many times. This sequence joins TRBV19 and TRBJ1-2; 10 bases agree with TRBD1. Germline CDR1 is LNHDA and CDR2 is SQIVND (reference sequence). J gave up 3 bases and V 8 bases, and 6 bases lay outside the gene matches. The CDR3 covers 14 residues. The CDR3 region has the DNA TGTGCCAGTGGGGGACAGGGGATCTACTATGGCTACACCTTC. Amino acids: CASGGQGIYYGYTF.

V is TRBV15 and J is TRBJ2-1; 9 bases map to TRBD1. The CDR3 is 16 residues long. V dropped 5 bases and J dropped 1; count of bases not matched to a gene: 6. CDR1 is LNHNV and CDR2 is YYDKDF in the germline V gene (reference sequence). CDR3 sequence (DNA): TGTGCCACCAGCCGAAGCGGGACAGGGTCCTACAATGAGCAGTTCTTC. This gives the protein CATSRSGTGSYNEQFF.

This clonotype has at least ten counts. This chain connects TRBV19 to TRBJ1-2, with D maybe TRBD1 (5 bases). This CDR3 has 12 amino acids. Per germline, CDR1 LNHDA and CDR2 SQIVND (reference sequence). V lost 7 bases and J lost 5, with 11 bases in between. CDR3 sequence: CASTHGGYGYTF. CDR3 DNA: TGTGCCAGTACCCATGGGGGGTATGGCTACACCTTC.